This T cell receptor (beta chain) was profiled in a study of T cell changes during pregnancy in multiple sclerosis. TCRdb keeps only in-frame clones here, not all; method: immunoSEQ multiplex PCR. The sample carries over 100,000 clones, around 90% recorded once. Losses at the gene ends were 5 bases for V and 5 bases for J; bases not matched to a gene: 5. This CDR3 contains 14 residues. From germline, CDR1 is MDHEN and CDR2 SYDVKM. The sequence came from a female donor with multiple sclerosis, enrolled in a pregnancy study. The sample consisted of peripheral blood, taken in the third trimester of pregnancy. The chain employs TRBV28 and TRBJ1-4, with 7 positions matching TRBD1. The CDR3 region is CASSVQGRNEKLFF. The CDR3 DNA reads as TGTGCCAGCAGTGTACAGGGGCGCAATGAAAAACTGTTTTTT.